A single sample gave rise to the 29 T cell receptor beta chains below, sequenced in a study of T cell repertoires in cytomegalovirus infection. No cognate antigen is known for these TCRs. MiXCR, applied by TCRdb to the reads, yields one record per CDR3 protein. Here the sample spans some 800,000 distinct CDR3 sequences, roughly 29% being singletons. The input for sequencing was cultured CD8+ T cells from PBMCs, taken from culture after CMV antigen stimulation. These receptors all come from a human donor in good health (CMV status not recorded). Some clones in this sample may be carry-over from other donors' samples.

V is TRBV7-1 and J is TRBJ1-1; TRBD1 agrees at 7 bases. TRBV7-1 is noted as an ORF with a role that remains uncertain. J gave up 1 base and V 2 bases, and 7 bases lay outside the gene matches. The CDR3 loop spans 16 amino acids. CDR3 amino acids: CASSSRGGDRNTEAFF. CDR3 DNA sequence: TGTGCCAGCAGCTCACGGGGTGGGGACAGGAACACTGAAGCTTTCTTT.

This chain links TRBV9 with TRBJ2-1; unclear D gene. V lost 3 bases and J lost 10, with 17 bases in between. This CDR3 contains 14 residues. The germline gives CDR1 SGDLS, CDR2 YYNGEE. The CDR3 sequence: CASSAPTDIREQFF. The DNA of the CDR3 is TGTGCCAGCAGCGCCCCGACTGACATTAGGGAGCAGTTCTTC.

This chain links TRBV7-9 with TRBJ2-2; 7 bases line up with TRBD1. Germline loops: CDR1 SEHNR, CDR2 FQNEAQ (reference sequence). The CDR3 has 15 residues. The junction had 9 bases not matched to a gene; V was cut back by 6 bases and J by 5 bases. CDR3 loop: CASRINRGETGELFF. The CDR3 DNA is TGTGCCAGCAGGATTAACAGGGGAGAAACCGGGGAGCTGTTTTTT. Drawing the rest from reference TRBV7-9 and TRBJ2-2, the complete variable domain is DTGVSQNPRHKITKRGQNVTFRCDPISEHNRLYWYRQTLGQGPEFLTYFQNEAQLEKSRLLSDRFSAERPKGSFSTLEIQRTEQGDSAMYLCASRINRGETGELFFGEGSRLTVL.

A few counts support this clonotype. The chain employs TRBV27 and TRBJ1-2; maybe TRBD1 (5 bases). Germline CDR1 reads MNHEY; CDR2 reads SMNVEV (reference sequence). V was trimmed by 0 bases and J by 6 bases, leaving 8 bases between them. The CDR3 runs to 13 residues. Here the CDR3 reads CASSLSGGNGYTF. The DNA of the CDR3 is TGTGCCAGCAGTTTATCCGGGGGGAATGGCTACACCTTC.

The gene calls are TRBV15 and TRBJ1-5, with 7 positions matching TRBD1. The CDR3 spans 15 residues. Per the germline V gene, CDR1 is LNHNV and CDR2 is YYDKDF (reference sequence). Trimming removed 1 base from V and 7 bases from J; junction bases left unmatched: 7. CDR3 nucleotide sequence: TGTGCCACCAGCAGAGGAAGACAGGGCTTACAGCCCCAGCATTTT. Its protein product is CATSRGRQGLQPQHF.

The rearrangement joins TRBV2 to TRBJ2-5; 14 bases are shared with TRBD2. This CDR3 contains 17 residues. In germline, CDR1 is SNHLY, CDR2 FYNNEI. The V gene end was trimmed by 5 bases and the J gene end by 0 bases; junction bases not matched to a gene: 5. The CDR3 bases are TGTGCCAGCAGTTCGGGACTAGCGGGGGTTTACCAAGAGACCCAGTACTTC. Protein sequence: CASSSGLAGVYQETQYF.

This clonotype was picked up many times. CDR3 in DNA: TGTGCCAGCAGCTTAGAGGTCTTCGGGATTTATAGCAATCAGCCCCAGCATTTT. This encodes CASSLEVFGIYSNQPQHF. The rearrangement joins TRBV7-6 to TRBJ1-5; D gene unclear. This CDR3 spans 18 amino acids. Deletions cut 1 base from V and 0 bases from J, with 16 bases between. Per germline, CDR1 SGHVS and CDR2 FNYEAQ.

The chain couples TRBV7-2 to TRBJ2-3; TRBD2 matches 9 bases. The CDR3 contains 16 residues. Trimming took 0 bases from V and 3 from J; bases not matched to a gene: 4. Per germline, CDR1 SGHTA and CDR2 FQGNSA. The CDR3 spells CASSLALAGSTDTQYF. The CDR3, as DNA: TGTGCCAGCAGCTTAGCGCTAGCGGGGTCTACAGATACGCAGTATTTT.

The CDR3 loop is CARSQDSKTYEQYF. The CDR3 DNA reads as TGTGCCAGAAGCCAGGACAGCAAAACCTACGAGCAGTACTTC. The rearrangement joins TRBV7-9 to TRBJ2-7; TRBD1 might be the D (6 bases). V was pared by 9 bases and J by 2 bases, with 17 bases between. Germline CDR1 and CDR2: SEHNR and FQNEAQ (reference sequence). The CDR3 extends over 14 amino acids.

The chain carries TRBV7-9 and TRBJ1-4, with unresolved D. Germline V gives CDR1 SEHNR, CDR2 FQNEAQ (reference sequence). V was pared by 5 bases and J by 4 bases, with 14 bases between. The CDR3 runs to 15 residues. The CDR3 spells CASSQITFVNEKLFF. In nucleotides, the CDR3 is TGTGCCAGCAGCCAAATTACATTCGTTAATGAAAAACTGTTTTTT.

The chain combines TRBV18 with TRBJ1-1, with TRBD1 matching 8 bases. This CDR3 has 16 amino acids. The V and J ends lost 5 bases and 0 bases, in that order; junction bases with no gene match: 8. Per the germline V gene, CDR1 is KGHSH and CDR2 is LQKENI. CDR3 sequence (DNA): TGTGCCAGCTCAGAAGACAGGGGAGCGATGAACACTGAAGCTTTCTTT. This encodes CASSEDRGAMNTEAFF.

This clonotype was counted only a few times. V is TRBV27 and J is TRBJ2-7; D gene unclear. Germline V gene lookup returns CDR1 MNHEY and CDR2 SMNVEV (reference sequence). The germline V and J ends were trimmed by 5 bases and 3 bases, with 5 bases remaining between them. CDR3 length equals 11 residues. This CDR3 is CASSDNYEQYF. The CDR3, as DNA: TGTGCCAGCAGTGACAACTACGAGCAGTACTTC.

J is TRBJ1-5 and V is TRBV28; TRBD1 agrees at 9 bases. From germline, CDR1 is MDHEN and CDR2 SYDVKM. This CDR3 comprises 14 residues. The V segment lost 6 bases and the J segment 5 bases; nucleotides outside the gene matches: 5. CDR3 in DNA: TGTGCCAGCAGGTGGGACAGGGCCCATCAGCCCCAGCATTTT. As protein: CASRWDRAHQPQHF.

This clonotype was observed many times. The chain employs TRBV11-2 and TRBJ1-1; 11 positions agree with TRBD1. After removal of 5 bases from V and 1 base from J, the junction contained 6 bases not matched to a gene. CDR1 is SGHAT, CDR2 FQNNGV, per germline. The CDR3 spans 16 residues. The CDR3 spells CASSLWTGGPNTEAFF. The CDR3 DNA sequence: TGTGCCAGCAGCCTTTGGACAGGGGGCCCGAACACTGAAGCTTTCTTT.

The rearrangement joins TRBV2 to TRBJ1-5, with 7 bases identical to TRBD1. Per the germline V gene, CDR1 is SNHLY and CDR2 is FYNNEI. With V trimmed by 3 bases and J by 3 bases, 5 bases remained unmatched. CDR3 size: 15 residues. The CDR3 reads CASSEETGFNQPQHF. CDR3 nucleotides: TGTGCCAGCAGTGAGGAGACAGGGTTCAATCAGCCCCAGCATTTT.

This sequence joins TRBV6-2 or TRBV6-3 and TRBJ2-7; 9 bases line up with TRBD1. Germline V gene data show CDR1 as MNHEY and CDR2 as SVGEGT. The CDR3 contains 17 residues. The V and J ends lost 6 bases and 5 bases, in that order; junction bases with no gene match: 17. CDR3 coding DNA: TGTGCCAGCAGCCGAGGTGTGAGTAGGACAGGGGTCCACGAGCAGTACGTC. It is translated as CASSRGVSRTGVHEQYV.

V usage is TRBV4-1 and J usage is TRBJ1-4; 9 bases align to TRBD1. Germline CDR1 and CDR2: MGHRA and YSYEKL. The CDR3 extends over 18 amino acids. The ends lost 1 base at V and 5 bases at J; junction bases unmatched: 11. Here the CDR3 DNA reads TGCGCCAGCAGCCAAGCCTTCTATTTGACAGGGGGGAATGAAAAACTGTTTTTT. It encodes CASSQAFYLTGGNEKLFF.

The chain links TRBV6-2 or TRBV6-3 to TRBJ1-2; weak D call: TRBD1 (6 bases). CDR3 length: 16 amino acids. Trimming took 6 bases from V and 2 from J, leaving 19 bases between them. Germline lookup yields CDR1 MNHEY and CDR2 SVGEGT. This CDR3 is CASSLPGHPANYGYTF. DNA of the CDR3: TGTGCCAGCAGCCTACCGGGACACCCAGCAAACTATGGCTACACCTTC.

This clonotype was seen only a few times. The chain employs TRBV7-9 and TRBJ1-2, with a tentative D call TRBD1 (5 bases). In germline, CDR1 is SEHNR, CDR2 FQNEAQ (reference sequence). V was pared by 2 bases and J by 0 bases, with 19 bases between. The length of the CDR3 is 18 residues. The CDR3 is CASSLPPGVYLANYGYTF. CDR3 DNA sequence: TGTGCCAGCAGCTTACCCCCGGGGGTATACCTTGCTAACTATGGCTACACCTTC.

The chain recombines TRBV20-1 with TRBJ2-1; D gene unclear. The CDR3 is made up of 13 amino acids. The germline CDR1 and CDR2 sequences are DFQATT and SNEGSKA (reference sequence). V was trimmed by 6 bases and J by 1 base, leaving 10 bases between them. CDR3: CSARFNSYNEQFF. CDR3 bases: TGCAGTGCACGTTTTAATTCCTACAATGAGCAGTTCTTC.

V gene TRBV19 combines with J gene TRBJ1-2, with D perhaps matching TRBD1 (6 bases). V was trimmed by 3 bases and J by 14 bases, leaving 19 bases between them. This CDR3 comprises 13 residues. Per the germline V gene, CDR1 is LNHDA and CDR2 is SQIVND (reference sequence). The CDR3 nucleotides are TGTGCCAGTAGTATGGACAGTTGGAGGCCAGAAACCTTC. It yields the protein CASSMDSWRPETF.

The V gene is TRBV7-4, the J gene TRBJ2-7, with a tentative D call TRBD1 (5 bases). With 4 bases removed from V and 5 bases from J, the gap between germline ends came to 15 bases. Germline V gene sequence: CDR1 SGHVT, CDR2 SQSDAQ. There are 14 residues in the CDR3. The CDR3 loop is CASSSSGNRDEQYF. In DNA, the CDR3 is TGTGCCAGCAGCTCGTCAGGGAATCGAGACGAGCAGTACTTC.

The chain has TRBV6-6 and TRBJ1-4, with D unresolved. The V end lost 0 bases, the J end lost 5 bases, and 7 bases lay between the germline ends. In germline, CDR1 is MNHNY, CDR2 SVGAGI (reference sequence). The CDR3 extends over 14 amino acids. CDR3 DNA: TGTGCCAGCAGTTACTCGTGGATGAATGAAAAACTGTTTTTT. It codes for CASSYSWMNEKLFF.

This clonotype was detected a few times. This chain uses TRBV6-5 with TRBJ2-5; weak D call: TRBD2 (5 bases). The V end was cut by 8 bases, the J end by 2 bases, with 12 bases between. The CDR3 extends over 13 amino acids. The germline V gene has CDR1 MNHEY and CDR2 SVGAGI. CDR3 coding DNA: TGTGCCAGCGGACTGGAGAAGCAAGAGACCCAGTACTTC. Translated, it gives CASGLEKQETQYF.

The genes are TRBV13 and TRBJ1-5; 8 nucleotides agree with TRBD1. Germline-derived CDR1 and CDR2 are PRHDT and FYEKMQ (reference sequence). V lost 6 bases and J lost 6; bases outside the gene matches: 7. The CDR3 totals 14 residues. CDR3 in amino acids: CASSYQGAAQPQHF. DNA of the CDR3: TGTGCCAGCAGTTATCAGGGGGCGGCTCAGCCCCAGCATTTT.

This chain joins TRBV25-1 and TRBJ2-2; a weak D match, TRBD1 (6 bases). CDR3 length: 17 residues. CDR1 and CDR2 from the germline V gene are MGHDK and SYGVNS. Trimming pared 3 bases from V and 0 bases from J, leaving 14 bases between. The CDR3 here is CASSDPKDSANTGELFF. As DNA, the CDR3 is TGTGCCAGCAGTGACCCAAAGGACAGCGCGAACACCGGGGAGCTGTTTTTT.

This chain joins TRBV5-1 and TRBJ1-6; a possible D gene is TRBD1 (6 bases). Per the germline V gene, CDR1 is SGHRS and CDR2 is YFSETQ. This CDR3 contains 16 residues. Trimming took off 4 bases at V and 7 bases at J, with 18 bases between the two ends. CDR3 DNA: TGCGCCAGCAGCCCGGTACCGACAGGAGGAAATTCACCCCTCCACTTT. It encodes CASSPVPTGGNSPLHF.

This clonotype was detected only a few times. The rearrangement uses TRBV7-9 and TRBJ2-1; 8 bases map to TRBD1. Germline V lookup: CDR1 SEHNR, CDR2 FQNEAQ (reference sequence). Losses at the gene ends were 5 bases for V and 2 bases for J; bases not matched to a gene: 14. The CDR3 length is 18 residues. The CDR3 DNA is TGTGCCAGCAGCCCGAGACAGGGGAGGACCCAGACCTACAATGAGCAGTTCTTC. Translating gives CASSPRQGRTQTYNEQFF.

This clonotype was detected only once. The V call is TRBV2, the J call TRBJ1-2, with D perhaps TRBD1 (6 bases). V lost 4 bases to trimming and J lost 4 bases, with 10 bases between them. Germline-derived CDR1 and CDR2 are SNHLY and FYNNEI. This CDR3 has 13 amino acids. CDR3 in DNA: TGTGCCAGCAGTGGTGGGGACACCTATGGCTACACCTTC. Its protein is CASSGGDTYGYTF.